This TCR beta chain was recovered during a study of cytomegalovirus exposure and HLA in healthy donors. A remark on this clone: What it recognizes is unknown.

Regarding the study as a whole: According to a later analysis, most TCR beta chains associated with CMV appeared HLA-restricted. Reports described diagnosis of cytomegalovirus status by the classifier as highly specific and sensitive. Cytomegalovirus association was listed for 150 to 200 TCR beta chains.

Primers included in the PCR were 60 Vbeta and 13 Jbeta primers. Here immunoSEQ multiplex PCR was the method, and the copy in TCRdb shows in-frame clones only, minus some. The profile shows about 64,000 clones, roughly 70% of them singletons. The length of the CDR3 is 14 residues. Per germline, CDR1 SGHRS and CDR2 YFSETQ. With 4 bases clipped from V and 4 bases from J, the junction kept 4 bases outside the gene matches. The chain carries TRBV5-1 and TRBJ1-4; TRBD1 matches 7 bases. This sequence originates from a male donor in good health and CMV-seropositive. The sequencing input was PBMCs. This CDR3 reads CASSPQGFNEKLFF. The CDR3 DNA is TGCGCCAGCAGCCCACAGGGGTTTAATGAAAAACTGTTTTTT. The full variable domain, with the rest looked up from reference TRBV5-1 and TRBJ1-4, is KAGVTQTPRYLIKTRGQQVTLSCSPISGHRSVSWYQQTPGQGLQFLFEYFSETQRNKGNFPGRFSGRQFSNSRSEMNVSTLELGDSALYLCASSPQGFNEKLFFGSGTQLSVL.